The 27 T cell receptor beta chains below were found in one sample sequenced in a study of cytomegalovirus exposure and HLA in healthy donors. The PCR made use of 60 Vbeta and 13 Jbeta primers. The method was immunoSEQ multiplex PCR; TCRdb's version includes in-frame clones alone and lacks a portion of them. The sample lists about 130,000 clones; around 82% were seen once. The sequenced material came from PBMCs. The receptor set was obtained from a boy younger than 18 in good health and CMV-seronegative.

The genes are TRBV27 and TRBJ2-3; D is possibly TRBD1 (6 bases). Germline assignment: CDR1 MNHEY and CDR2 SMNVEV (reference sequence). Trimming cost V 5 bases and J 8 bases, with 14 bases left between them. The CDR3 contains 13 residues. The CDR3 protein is CASSEGDRGTQYF. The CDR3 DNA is TGTGCCAGCAGTGAGGGGGATAGGGGTACGCAGTATTTT.

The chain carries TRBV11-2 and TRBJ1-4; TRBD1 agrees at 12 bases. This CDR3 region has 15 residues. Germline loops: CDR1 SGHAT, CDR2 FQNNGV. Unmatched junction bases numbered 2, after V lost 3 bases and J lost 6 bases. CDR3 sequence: CASSLGQGAYEKLFF. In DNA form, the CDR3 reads TGTGCCAGCAGCTTGGGACAGGGGGCCTATGAAAAACTGTTTTTT.

The CDR3 DNA reads TGTGCCAGCAGAGGGGACAGGGTCTACAATGAGCAGTTCTTC. Translating gives CASRGDRVYNEQFF. The V gene is TRBV6-1, the J gene TRBJ2-1; the match to TRBD1 covers 9 bases. There are 14 residues in the CDR3. Germline CDR1 reads MNHNS; CDR2 reads SASEGT. J was trimmed by 3 bases and V by 6 bases; bases with no gene match: 3.

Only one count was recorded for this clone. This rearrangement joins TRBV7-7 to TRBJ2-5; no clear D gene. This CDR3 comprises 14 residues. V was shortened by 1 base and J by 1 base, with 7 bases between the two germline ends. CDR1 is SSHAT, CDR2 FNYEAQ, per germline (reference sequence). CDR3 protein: CASSLDSSQETQYF. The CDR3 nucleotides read TGTGCCAGCAGCTTAGACAGTAGCCAAGAGACCCAGTACTTC. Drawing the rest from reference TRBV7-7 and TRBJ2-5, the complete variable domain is GAGVSQSPRYKVTKRGQDVTLRCDPISSHATLYWYQQALGQGPEFLTYFNYEAQPDKSGLPSDRFSAERPEGSISTLTIQRTEQRDSAMYRCASSLDSSQETQYFGPGTRLLVL.

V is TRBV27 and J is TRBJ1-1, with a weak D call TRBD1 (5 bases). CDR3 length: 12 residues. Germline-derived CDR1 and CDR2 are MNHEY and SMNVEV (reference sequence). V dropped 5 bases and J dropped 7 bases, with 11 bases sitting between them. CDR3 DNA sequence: TGTGCCAGCAGTATTACAGGAGATGAAGCTTTCTTT. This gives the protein CASSITGDEAFF.

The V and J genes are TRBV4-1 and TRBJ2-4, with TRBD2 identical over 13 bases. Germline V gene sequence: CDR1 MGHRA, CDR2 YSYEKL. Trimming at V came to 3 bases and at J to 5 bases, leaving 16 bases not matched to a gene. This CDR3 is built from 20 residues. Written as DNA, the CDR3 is TGCGCCAGCAGCCAGCATCCCCCCCCGACTAGCGGGGGGTACGAAAACATTCAGTACTTC. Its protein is CASSQHPPPTSGGYENIQYF.

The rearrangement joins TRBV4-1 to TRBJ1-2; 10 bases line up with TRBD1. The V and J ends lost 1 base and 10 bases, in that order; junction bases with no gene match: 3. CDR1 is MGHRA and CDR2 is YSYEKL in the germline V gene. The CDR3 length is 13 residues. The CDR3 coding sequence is TGCGCCAGCAGCCAAGGGGACAGGGGTGTCTACACCTTC. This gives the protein CASSQGDRGVYTF.

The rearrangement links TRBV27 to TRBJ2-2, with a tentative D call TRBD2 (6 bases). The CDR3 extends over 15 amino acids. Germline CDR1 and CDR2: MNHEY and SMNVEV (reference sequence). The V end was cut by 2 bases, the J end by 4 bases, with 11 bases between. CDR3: CASSLVSGLTGELFF. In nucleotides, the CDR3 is TGTGCCAGCAGTTTAGTTAGCGGACTCACCGGGGAGCTGTTTTTT.

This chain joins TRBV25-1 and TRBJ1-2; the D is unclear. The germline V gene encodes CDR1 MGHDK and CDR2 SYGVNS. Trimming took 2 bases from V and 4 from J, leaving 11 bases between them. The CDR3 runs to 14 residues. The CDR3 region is CASSEGYGLYGYTF. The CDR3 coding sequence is TGTGCCAGCAGTGAAGGGTACGGACTCTATGGCTACACCTTC.

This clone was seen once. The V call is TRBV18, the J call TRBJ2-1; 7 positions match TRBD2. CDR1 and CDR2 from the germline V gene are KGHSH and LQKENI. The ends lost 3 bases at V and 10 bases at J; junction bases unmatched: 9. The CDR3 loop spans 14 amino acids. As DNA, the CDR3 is TGTGCCAGCTCACCTTACGCGGGGGATACCGAGCAGTTCTTC. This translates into CASSPYAGDTEQFF.

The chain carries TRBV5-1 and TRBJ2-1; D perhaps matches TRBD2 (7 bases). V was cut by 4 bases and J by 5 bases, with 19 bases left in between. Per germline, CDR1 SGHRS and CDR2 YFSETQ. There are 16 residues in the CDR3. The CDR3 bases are TGCGCCAGCAGCACTAGGGGGGGGCATCCCGACAATGAGCAGTTCTTC. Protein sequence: CASSTRGGHPDNEQFF.

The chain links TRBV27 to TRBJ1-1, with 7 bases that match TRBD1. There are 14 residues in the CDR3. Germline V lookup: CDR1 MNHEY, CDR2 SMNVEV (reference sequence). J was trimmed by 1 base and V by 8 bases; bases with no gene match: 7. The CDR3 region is CASQLDRANTEAFF. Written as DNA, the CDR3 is TGTGCCAGCCAACTAGACAGGGCGAACACTGAAGCTTTCTTT.

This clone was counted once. The CDR3 coding sequence is TGTGCCAGCAGCTCCCTACCTGAAAAACTGTTTTTT. Its protein is CASSSLPEKLFF. The chain combines TRBV5-6 with TRBJ1-4; D is unclear. CDR1 and CDR2 from the germline V gene are SGHDT and YYEEEE. The CDR3 loop spans 12 amino acids. Trimming took 3 bases from V and 7 from J, leaving 7 bases between them.

The CDR3 sequence is CASSRRSVSTGELFF. CDR3 coding DNA: TGTGCCAGCAGCCGCCGGTCGGTTAGCACCGGGGAGCTGTTTTTT. The V gene is TRBV14, the J gene TRBJ2-2, with D unclear. The CDR3 sequence is 15 residues long. Trimming left V 4 bases short and J 4 bases short, with 13 bases between. The germline CDR1 and CDR2 sequences are SGHDN and FVKESK.

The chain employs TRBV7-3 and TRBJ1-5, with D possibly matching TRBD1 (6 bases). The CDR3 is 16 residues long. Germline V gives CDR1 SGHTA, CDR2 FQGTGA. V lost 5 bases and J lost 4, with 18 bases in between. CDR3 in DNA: TGTGCCAGCAGCCCACCCCCGTGGACAGCGAATCAGCCCCAGCATTTT. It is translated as CASSPPPWTANQPQHF.

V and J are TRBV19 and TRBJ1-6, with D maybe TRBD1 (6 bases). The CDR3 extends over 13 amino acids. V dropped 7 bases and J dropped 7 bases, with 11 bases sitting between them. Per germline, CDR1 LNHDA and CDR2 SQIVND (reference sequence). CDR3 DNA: TGTGCCAGTACGACAGGCTCAAATTCACCCCTCCACTTT. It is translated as CASTTGSNSPLHF.

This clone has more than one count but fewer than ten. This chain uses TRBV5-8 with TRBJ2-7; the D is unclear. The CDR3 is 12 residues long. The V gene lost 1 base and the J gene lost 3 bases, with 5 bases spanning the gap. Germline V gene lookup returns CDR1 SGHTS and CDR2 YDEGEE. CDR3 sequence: CASSLRVYEQYF. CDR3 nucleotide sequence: TGTGCCAGCAGCTTGCGGGTCTACGAGCAGTACTTC.

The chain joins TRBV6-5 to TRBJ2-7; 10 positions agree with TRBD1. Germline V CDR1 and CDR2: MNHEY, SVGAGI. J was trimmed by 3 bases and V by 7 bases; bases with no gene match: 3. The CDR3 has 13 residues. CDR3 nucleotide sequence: TGTGCCAGCAAGAGGACAGGGGGCTACGAGCAGTACTTC. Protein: CASKRTGGYEQYF.

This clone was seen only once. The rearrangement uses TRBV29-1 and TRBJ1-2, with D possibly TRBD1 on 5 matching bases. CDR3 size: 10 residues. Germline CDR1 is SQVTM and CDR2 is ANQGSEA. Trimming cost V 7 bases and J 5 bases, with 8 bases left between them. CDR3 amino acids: CSAEGYGYTF. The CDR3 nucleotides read TGCAGCGCGGAGGGGTATGGCTACACCTTC.

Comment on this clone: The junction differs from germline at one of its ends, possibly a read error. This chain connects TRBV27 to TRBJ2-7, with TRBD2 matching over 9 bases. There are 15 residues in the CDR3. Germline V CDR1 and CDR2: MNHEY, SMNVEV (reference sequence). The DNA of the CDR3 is TGTGCCAACAGTTCACTAGCGGGTCCCTCCTACGAGCAGTACTTC. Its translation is CANSSLAGPSYEQYF.

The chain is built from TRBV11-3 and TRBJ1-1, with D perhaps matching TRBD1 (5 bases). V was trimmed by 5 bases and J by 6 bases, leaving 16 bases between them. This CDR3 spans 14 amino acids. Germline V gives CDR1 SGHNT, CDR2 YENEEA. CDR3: CASSPRGGGAEAFF. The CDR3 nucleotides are TGTGCCAGCAGCCCCCGGGGTGGGGGGGCTGAAGCTTTCTTT.

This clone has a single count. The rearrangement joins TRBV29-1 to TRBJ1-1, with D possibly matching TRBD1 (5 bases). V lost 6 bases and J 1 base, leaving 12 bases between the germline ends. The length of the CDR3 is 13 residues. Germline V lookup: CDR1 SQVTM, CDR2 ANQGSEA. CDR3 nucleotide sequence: TGCAGCGTGCAAACAGGAGAGAACACTGAAGCTTTCTTT. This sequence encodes CSVQTGENTEAFF.

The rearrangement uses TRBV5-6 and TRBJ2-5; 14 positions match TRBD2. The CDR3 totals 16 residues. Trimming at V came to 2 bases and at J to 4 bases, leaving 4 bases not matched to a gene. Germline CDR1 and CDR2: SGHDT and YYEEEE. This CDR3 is CASSFGLAGGRETQYF. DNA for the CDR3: TGTGCCAGCAGCTTTGGACTAGCGGGGGGACGAGAGACCCAGTACTTC. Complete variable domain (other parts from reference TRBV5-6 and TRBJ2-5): DAGVTQSPTHLIKTRGQQVTLRCSPKSGHDTVSWYQQALGQGPQFIFQYYEEEERQRGNFPDRFSGHQFPNYSSELNVNALLLGDSALYLCASSFGLAGGRETQYFGPGTRLLVL.

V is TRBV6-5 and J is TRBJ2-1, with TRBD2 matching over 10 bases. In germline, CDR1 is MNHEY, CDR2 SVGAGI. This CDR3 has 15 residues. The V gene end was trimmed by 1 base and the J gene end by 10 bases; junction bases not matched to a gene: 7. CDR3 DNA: TGTGCCAGCAGTTACTTTGGGACTAGCGTCGGAGAGCAGTTCTTC. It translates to CASSYFGTSVGEQFF.

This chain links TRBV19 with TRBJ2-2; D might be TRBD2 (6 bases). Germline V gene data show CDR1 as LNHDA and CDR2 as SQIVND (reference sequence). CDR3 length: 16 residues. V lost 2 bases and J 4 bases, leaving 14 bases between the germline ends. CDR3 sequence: CASSILARVFTGELFF. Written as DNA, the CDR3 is TGTGCCAGTAGTATACTAGCGAGAGTATTCACCGGGGAGCTGTTTTTT.

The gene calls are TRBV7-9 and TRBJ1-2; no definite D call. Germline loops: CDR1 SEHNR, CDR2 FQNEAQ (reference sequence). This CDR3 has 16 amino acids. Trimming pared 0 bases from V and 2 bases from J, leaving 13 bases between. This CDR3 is CASSLASMGANYGYTF. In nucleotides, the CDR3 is TGTGCCAGCAGCTTAGCCTCGATGGGAGCAAACTATGGCTACACCTTC. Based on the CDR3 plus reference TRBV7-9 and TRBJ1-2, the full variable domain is DTGVSQNPRHKITKRGQNVTFRCDPISEHNRLYWYRQTLGQGPEFLTYFQNEAQLEKSRLLSDRFSAERPKGSFSTLEIQRTEQGDSAMYLCASSLASMGANYGYTFGSGTRLTVV.

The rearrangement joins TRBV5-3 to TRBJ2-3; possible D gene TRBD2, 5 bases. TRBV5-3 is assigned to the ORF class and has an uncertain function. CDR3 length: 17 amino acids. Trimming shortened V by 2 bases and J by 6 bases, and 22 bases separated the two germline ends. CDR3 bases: TGTGCCAGAAGCTTTTTCCCAGACTGGGAGATCTCGGATACGCAGTATTTT. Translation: CARSFFPDWEISDTQYF.